The entry below describes one TCR beta chain. The table lists this clone with a count of one. The specificity of this receptor is unknown. The input lacks base qualities; no much larger clone sits a single base away. CDR1 and CDR2 (MNHEY, SMNVEV) derive from the germline V gene (reference sequence). The CDR3 runs 14 amino acids, cysteine and phenylalanine included. Here the CDR3 DNA is all that survives: 42 bases in frame from base 1. V loses 3 bases of germline sequence and J loses 4 bases, and the interval between the two ends is 12 bases. Amplification of TCRbeta CDR3 regions relied on the immunoSEQ bias-controlled multiplex PCR, followed by high-throughput sequencing. Per the source publication's procedure: CDR3 sequences were collapsed and filtered by the immunoSEQ vendor pipeline to quantify abundance and frequency of each unique TCRbeta CDR3. CD-HIT clustered dominant CDR3 amino acid sequences with SARS-CoV-2-specific ImmuneCODE TCRbeta sequences at a 90% global sequence identity threshold. A clone was classed as hyperexpanded at a frequency of 0.1 to 1 and as large at a frequency of 0.01 to 0.1. The CDR3 amino acid sequences and the V and J gene assignments of the dominant clones were confirmed with MiXCR. The R stringdist package was used to calculate Levenshtein distances between the patient clonotypes and the ImmuneCODE hits. Here the immuneACCESS table is served through TCRdb, limited to in-frame sequences with V and J called. Missing clones are a known gap in these copies; in checked studies unresolved V genes cover under half, and the rest lacks a known reason. V and J calls and clone size follow that table, whereas D and trimming were derived from the DNA. Within this sample are about 10,000 clones, with around nine tenths of them counted one time only. 2% to 2.5% of the sample comes from the top ten.

The QIAamp DNA FFPE kit was used to extract genomic DNA from formalin-fixed paraffin-embedded autopsy tissue. The sample is drawn from a study of T cell repertoires in MIS-A myocarditis (dated by TCRdb to the early 2020s). The sequence was obtained from a man aged 18 to 29 with fulminant myocarditis from multisystem inflammatory syndrome in adults (MIS-A) after COVID-19. The sequence joins TRBV27 to TRBJ1-1; matching of 5 bases hints at TRBD1 as the D gene. The sequenced material came from thoracic lymph node tissue obtained at autopsy. The bases read TGTGCCAGCAGTTTGGACAATTGGGGCACTGAAGCTTTCTTT. It encodes CASSLDNWGTEAFF.